This entry concerns a single T cell receptor beta chain. Total CD8+ T cells underwent enrichment via negative magnetic separation. The authors obtained RNA from duplicate vials, each holding roughly 150,000 sorted CD8+ T cells, for every subset. Scientists made TCR beta libraries using UMI-labeled 5' RACE. Authors' data handling: Each TCR beta library held between about 2,700 and 20,000 functional CDR3 beta clonotypes. TCRdb processed the 5' RACE reads again and assigns one entry to each CDR3 protein, with no DNA. Here the V and J calls rest on TCRdb's processing, not on the authors' analysis. The sample is made up of around 9,700 distinct CDR3 sequences, and the top ten hold 15% of it. This CDR3 is built from 14 residues. Germline V gives CDR1 MNHEY, CDR2 SMNVEV (reference sequence). This sample is part of a study of human CD8 memory T cell subsets.

The chain is built from TRBV27 and TRBJ2-5; TCRdb's D gene call, TRBD1, goes unchecked for lack of DNA. Sample: CD8+ T cells from PBMCs. The sequence was collected from a human donor in good health. The CDR3 sequence: CASSPGTGGETQYF.